What follows are 8 T cell receptor beta chains derived from one specimen sequenced in a study of OX40 agonist ivuxolimab in advanced cancers. Sequencing used immunoSEQ multiplex PCR; TCRdb keeps in-frame clones, though not all of them. The sample consists of tens of thousands of clones, 60% to 80% of them appearing once. This specimen consisted of CD4+ or CD8+ T cells sorted from blood, obtained in a trial of the OX40 agonist ivuxolimab. The receptors were sampled from an adult with an advanced solid tumor such as melanoma, head and neck, liver or kidney cancer.

J is TRBJ1-5 and V is TRBV28, with D possibly being TRBD1 (6 bases). In germline, CDR1 is MDHEN, CDR2 SYDVKM. The CDR3 sequence is 14 residues long. V was pared by 4 bases and J by 4 bases, with 11 bases between. The CDR3 loop is CASSWGQGNQPQHF. In DNA form, the CDR3 reads TGTGCCAGCAGTTGGGGACAAGGGAATCAGCCCCAGCATTTT.

This clone was observed a handful of times. J is TRBJ2-7 and V is TRBV5-6; 9 bases match TRBD2. The V gene's germline CDR1 is SGHDT and CDR2 YYEEEE. This CDR3 is built from 18 residues. V trimming: 0 bases; J trimming: 4 bases; junction bases outside the gene matches: 14. In nucleotides, the CDR3 is TGTGCCAGCAGCTTGGTATTGCCCTTGGCGGGAGGGCGGTACGAGCAGTACTTC. As protein: CASSLVLPLAGGRYEQYF.

The J gene is TRBJ2-1, the V gene TRBV7-9; possibly TRBD2 for D (6 bases). V shed 1 base and J shed 5 bases, with 15 bases lying between them. Per germline, CDR1 SEHNR and CDR2 FQNEAQ (reference sequence). This CDR3 has 16 residues. DNA of the CDR3: TGTGCCAGCAGCTTAGGACTAGGGGTTCGGCACAATGAGCAGTTCTTC. Its protein product is CASSLGLGVRHNEQFF.

The CDR3 sequence is CASSYQREVHNEQFF. The CDR3 DNA reads as TGTGCCAGCTCATACCAGCGGGAGGTCCACAATGAGCAGTTCTTC. The rearrangement links TRBV18 to TRBJ2-1; 9 bases map to TRBD2. V shed 5 bases and J 5 bases; nucleotides not matched to a gene: 7. This CDR3 is built from 15 residues. The V gene's germline CDR1 is KGHSH and CDR2 LQKENI.

This sequence joins TRBV18 and TRBJ2-1; perhaps TRBD1 as D (5 bases). The V gene's germline CDR1 is KGHSH and CDR2 LQKENI. This CDR3 comprises 14 residues. V lost 6 bases and J 2 bases, leaving 11 bases between the germline ends. CDR3 nucleotide sequence: TGTGCCAGCTCTCCCGACAGAACCTACAATGAGCAGTTCTTC. Protein product: CASSPDRTYNEQFF.

The V and J genes are TRBV5-6 and TRBJ2-2; D possibly corresponds to TRBD2 (6 bases). There are 18 residues in the CDR3. V was pared by 0 bases and J by 5 bases, with 20 bases between. Germline loops: CDR1 SGHDT, CDR2 YYEEEE. The CDR3: CASSLELTGESGTGELFF. CDR3 coding DNA: TGTGCCAGCAGCTTGGAGCTAACGGGAGAGAGTGGGACCGGGGAGCTGTTTTTT.

V is TRBV28 and J is TRBJ2-7; D gene unclear. With 1 base removed from V and 2 bases from J, the gap between germline ends came to 15 bases. The CDR3 totals 16 residues. Per the germline V gene, CDR1 is MDHEN and CDR2 is SYDVKM. CDR3 nucleotide sequence: TGTGCCAGCAGTTTATTCGACTTCACCAAGCCCTACGAGCAGTACTTC. This gives the protein CASSLFDFTKPYEQYF. The complete variable domain, with remaining parts taken from reference TRBV28 and TRBJ2-7, reads DVKVTQSSRYLVKRTGEKVFLECVQDMDHENMFWYRQDPGLGLRLIYFSYDVKMKEKGDIPEGYSVSREKKERFSLILESASTNQTSMYLCASSLFDFTKPYEQYFGPGTRLTVT.

This clone was picked up a small number of times. The V gene is TRBV28, the J gene TRBJ1-1; no clear D. CDR3 size: 18 residues. Per germline, CDR1 MDHEN and CDR2 SYDVKM. Trimming removed 6 bases from V and 1 base from J, with 24 bases in between. CDR3 nucleotides: TGTGCCAGCAGAAACCCCCCCTGGGCAGGCCGAAGGAACACTGAAGCTTTCTTT. Amino acids: CASRNPPWAGRRNTEAFF.